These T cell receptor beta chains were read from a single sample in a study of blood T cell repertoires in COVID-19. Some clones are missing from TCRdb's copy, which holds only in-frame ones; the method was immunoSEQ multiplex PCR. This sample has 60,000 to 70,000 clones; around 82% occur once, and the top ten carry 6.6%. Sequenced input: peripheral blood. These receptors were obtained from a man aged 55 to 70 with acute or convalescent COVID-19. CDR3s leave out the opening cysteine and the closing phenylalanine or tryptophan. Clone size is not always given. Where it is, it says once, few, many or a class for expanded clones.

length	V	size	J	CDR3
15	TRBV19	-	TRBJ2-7	ASSMEMTVGASYEQY
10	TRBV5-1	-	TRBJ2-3	ASSQSTDTQY
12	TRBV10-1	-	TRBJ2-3	ASSAGGPIDTQY
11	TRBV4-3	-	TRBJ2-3	ASSHAGDGTQY
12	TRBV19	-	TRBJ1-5	ASSTDRERQPQH
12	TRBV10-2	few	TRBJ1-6	ATRGANYNSPLH
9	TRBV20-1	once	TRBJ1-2	SASLSYGYT
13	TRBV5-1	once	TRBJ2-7	ASSRTGGDSYEQY
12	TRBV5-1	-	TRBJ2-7	ASSSGQRSYEQY
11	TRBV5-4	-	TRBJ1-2	ASSYNRGPGYT
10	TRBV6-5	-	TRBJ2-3	ASMKGTDTQY
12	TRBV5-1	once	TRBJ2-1	ASSGTGDYNEQF
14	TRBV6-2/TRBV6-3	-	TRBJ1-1	ASSYSRKGAYTEAF
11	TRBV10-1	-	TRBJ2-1	ASSRSSYNEQF
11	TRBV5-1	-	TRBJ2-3	ASNSGGANTQY
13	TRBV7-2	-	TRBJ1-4	ASSQAMAQGEKLF
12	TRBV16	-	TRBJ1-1	ASSQVRRDTEAF
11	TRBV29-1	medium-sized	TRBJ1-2	SVGPTGAIGYT
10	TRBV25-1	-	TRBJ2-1	ASSEYVYEQF
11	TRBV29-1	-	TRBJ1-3	SVEQGAGNTIY
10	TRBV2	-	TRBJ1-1	ASTIEYTEAF
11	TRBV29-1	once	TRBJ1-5	SVVTGHNQPQH
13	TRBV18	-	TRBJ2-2	ASSSRDRLSGELF
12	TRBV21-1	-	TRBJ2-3	ASSKAGRTDTQY
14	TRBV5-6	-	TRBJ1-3	ASSLVHGGSGNTIY
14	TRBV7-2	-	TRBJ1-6	ASSLAANRGGSPLH
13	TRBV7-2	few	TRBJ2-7	ASSLKRTGYYEQY
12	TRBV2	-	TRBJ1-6	ASMLRSANSPLH
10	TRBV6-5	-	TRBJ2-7	ASSFQAAEQY
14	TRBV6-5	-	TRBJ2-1	ASSYTRVPRGNEQF
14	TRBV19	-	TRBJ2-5	ASSIQTGGGQETQY
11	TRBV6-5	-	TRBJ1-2	VSSRTGKDGYT
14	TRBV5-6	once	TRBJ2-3	ASLAPGTYRTDTQY
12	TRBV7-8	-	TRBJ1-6	ASSLTDYNSPLH
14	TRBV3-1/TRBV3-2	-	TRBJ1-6	ASSQDLQGEFSPLH
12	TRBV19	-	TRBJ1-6	ASSIREHNSPLH
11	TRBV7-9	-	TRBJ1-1	ASSSQGFAEAF
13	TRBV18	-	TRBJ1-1	ASSPMPGGVTEAF
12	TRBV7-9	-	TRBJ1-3	ASSLTGGGNTIY
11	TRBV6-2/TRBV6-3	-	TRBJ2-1	ASSYGLHNEQF
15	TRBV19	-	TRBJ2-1	ASSIDPPRGFYNEQF